This TCR beta chain was recovered during a study of blood T cells in healthy people across ages. CDR1 is ENHRY and CDR2 is SYGVKD in the germline V gene. CDR3 length: 12 residues. The V end lost 8 bases, the J end lost 3 bases, and 10 bases lay between the germline ends. Then a second PCR, running roughly 7 to 12 cycles, was carried out with a sample-barcoded 5' primer and a J-beta primer mix. TCRdb called the 5' RACE reads again in MiXCR, with one record for every CDR3 protein. The sample consists of under 1,000,000 distinct CDR3 sequences, under 40% of them appearing once. This clonotype was counted only a few times. Its antigen remains unknown. Regarding the study as a whole: Not knowing donor CMV status may have confounded expanded clonotype changes. Compared with aged donors, long-lived donors showed fewer expanded clones, suggesting selection. When one million T cells were used, diversity estimates were thought to be underestimates.

This TCR was sampled from a man aged 18-30 years in good health. The genes are TRBV10-3 and TRBJ1-2, with D uncertain. Sequenced input: blood. For the CDR3, the DNA is TGTGCCATCCGCATTGGGGACTATGGCTACACCTTC. This translates into CAIRIGDYGYTF.